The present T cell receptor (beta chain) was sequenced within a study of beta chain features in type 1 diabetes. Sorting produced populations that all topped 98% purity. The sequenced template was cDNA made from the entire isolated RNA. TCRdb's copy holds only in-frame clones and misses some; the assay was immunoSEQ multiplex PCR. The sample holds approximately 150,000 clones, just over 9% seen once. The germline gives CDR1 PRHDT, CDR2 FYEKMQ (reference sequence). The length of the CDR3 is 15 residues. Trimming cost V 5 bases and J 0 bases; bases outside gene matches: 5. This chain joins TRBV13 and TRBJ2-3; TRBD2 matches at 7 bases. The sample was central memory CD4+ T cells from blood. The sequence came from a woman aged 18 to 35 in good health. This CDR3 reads CASSTGLGSTDTQYF. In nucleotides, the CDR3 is TGTGCCAGCAGCACCGGACTAGGGAGCACAGATACGCAGTATTTT.